Sequencing of this T cell receptor beta chain was carried out in a study of cytomegalovirus exposure and HLA in healthy donors. For the study at large: Out of about 179 million T cells, an earlier analysis found around 120 million unique TCR beta sequences in total.

60 Vbeta and 13 Jbeta primers were used in PCR. Profiled with immunoSEQ multiplex PCR; TCRdb holds only in-frame clones, not every one. Of 150,000 to 200,000 clones in the sample, roughly 84% were seen once. Points on this clone: No antigen is known for it.

The germline V gene has CDR1 MNHNY and CDR2 SVGAGI (reference sequence). This CDR3 has 16 residues. With 2 bases removed from V and 1 base from J, the gap between germline ends came to 14 bases. Study outcomes and limitations: A few V segments could not be told apart, such as TRBV6-2 and TRBV6-3, and were left out. It was shown in a later analysis that HLA-associated TCR beta chains were more clonally expanded than other, equally common chains. Listed as cytomegalovirus-associated were 170 or so TCR beta chains.

Sequencing used PBMCs. This clonotype was obtained from a boy younger than 18 in good health and CMV-seronegative. The rearrangement uses TRBV6-6 and TRBJ1-2; D ambiguous. The CDR3 sequence: CASSYSSLEHNYGYTF. Written as DNA, the CDR3 is TGTGCCAGCAGTTACAGTTCTCTTGAGCATAACTATGGCTACACCTTC.